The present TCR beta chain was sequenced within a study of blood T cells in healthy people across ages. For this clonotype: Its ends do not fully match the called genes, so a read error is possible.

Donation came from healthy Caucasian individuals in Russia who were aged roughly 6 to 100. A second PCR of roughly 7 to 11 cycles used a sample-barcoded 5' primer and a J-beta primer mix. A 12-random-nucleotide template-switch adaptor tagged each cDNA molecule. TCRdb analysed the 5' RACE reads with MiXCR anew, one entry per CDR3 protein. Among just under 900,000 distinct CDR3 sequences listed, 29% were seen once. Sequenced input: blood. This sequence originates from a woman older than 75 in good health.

CDR3 amino acids: CASSLGDRGSYEQDF. Written as DNA, the CDR3 is TGTGCCAGCAGTTTAGGGGACAGGGGTTCCTACGAGCAGGACTTC. The chain links TRBV12-3 or TRBV12-4 to TRBJ2-7, with 10 bases that match TRBD1. This CDR3 is 15 amino acids long.